Included here is one T cell receptor (beta chain) sequence, with context. UMI labels and 5' RACE were used to prepare the TRB cDNA libraries. From its re-call of the 5' RACE reads, TCRdb lists each CDR3 protein once, without DNA. The table gives roughly 86,000 distinct CDR3 sequences; the top ten clones make up about 1% of it. The data originate from a study of CXCR3-negative and CXCR3-positive naive CD8 T cells. This CDR3 is built from 12 residues. Germline V CDR1 and CDR2: SNHLY, FYNNEI. This TCR derives from a human donor in good health. Some clones in this sample may be carry-over from other donors' samples. The sequencing sample was made of naive CXCR3- CD8+ T cells from blood. Subset noted: CD45RO-CCR7+CD27+CD95- naive CD8+ T cells lacking CXCR3 (TNR3-). The rearrangement uses TRBV2 and TRBJ2-3. CDR3 protein: CASRRVAGTQYF.